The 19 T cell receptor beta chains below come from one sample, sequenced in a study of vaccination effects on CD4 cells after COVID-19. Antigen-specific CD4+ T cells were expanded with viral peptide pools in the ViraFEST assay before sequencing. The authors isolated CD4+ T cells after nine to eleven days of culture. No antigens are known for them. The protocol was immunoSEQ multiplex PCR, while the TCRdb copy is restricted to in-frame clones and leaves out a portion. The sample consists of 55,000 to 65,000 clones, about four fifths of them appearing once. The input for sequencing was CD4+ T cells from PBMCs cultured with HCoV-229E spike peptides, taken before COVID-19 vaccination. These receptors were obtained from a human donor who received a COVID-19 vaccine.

In DNA, the CDR3 is TGCGCCAGCAGCTCCCTACAGGGGAACACTGAAGCTTTCTTT. It translates to CASSSLQGNTEAFF. V is TRBV5-1 and J is TRBJ1-1; D may be TRBD1 (6 bases). The germline gives CDR1 SGHRS, CDR2 YFSETQ. Trimming removed 3 bases from V and 1 base from J, with 10 bases in between. The CDR3 is made up of 14 amino acids.

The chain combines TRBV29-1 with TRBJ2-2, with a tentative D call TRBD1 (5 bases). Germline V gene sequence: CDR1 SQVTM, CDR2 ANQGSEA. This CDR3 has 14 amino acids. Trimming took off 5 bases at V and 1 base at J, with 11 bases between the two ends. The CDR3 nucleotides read TGCAGCGTTCCCGACAGACGGAACACCGGGGAGCTGTTTTTT. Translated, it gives CSVPDRRNTGELFF.

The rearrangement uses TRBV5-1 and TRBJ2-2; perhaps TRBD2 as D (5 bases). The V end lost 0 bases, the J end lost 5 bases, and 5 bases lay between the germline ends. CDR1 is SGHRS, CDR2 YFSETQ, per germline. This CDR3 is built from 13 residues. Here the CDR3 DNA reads TGCGCCAGCAGCTTGGCGGGGACCGGGGAGCTGTTTTTT. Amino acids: CASSLAGTGELFF.

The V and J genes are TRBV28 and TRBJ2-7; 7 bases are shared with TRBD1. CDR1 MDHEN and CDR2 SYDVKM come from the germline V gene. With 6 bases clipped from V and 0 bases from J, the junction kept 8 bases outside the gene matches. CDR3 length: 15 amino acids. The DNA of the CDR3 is TGTGCCAGCAGCTCGGGACAGCTTAGCTCCTACGAGCAGTACGTC. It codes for CASSSGQLSSYEQYV.

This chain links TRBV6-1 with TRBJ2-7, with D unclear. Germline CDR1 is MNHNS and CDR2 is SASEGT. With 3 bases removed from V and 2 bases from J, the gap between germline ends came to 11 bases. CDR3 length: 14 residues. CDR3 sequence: CASSESVGPYEQYV. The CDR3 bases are TGTGCCAGCAGTGAGTCGGTAGGCCCCTACGAGCAGTACGTC.

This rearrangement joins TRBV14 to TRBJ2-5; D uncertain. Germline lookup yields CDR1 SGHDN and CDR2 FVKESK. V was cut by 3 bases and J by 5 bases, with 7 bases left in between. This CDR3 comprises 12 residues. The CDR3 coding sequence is TGTGCCAGCAGCCAGCAGAGGGAGACCCAGTACTTC. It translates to CASSQQRETQYF. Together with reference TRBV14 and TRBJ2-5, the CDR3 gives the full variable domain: EAGVTQFPSHSVIEKGQTVTLRCDPISGHDNLYWYRRVMGKEIKFLLHFVKESKQDESGMPNNRFLAERTGGTYSTLKVQPAELEDSGVYFCASSQQRETQYFGPGTRLLVL.

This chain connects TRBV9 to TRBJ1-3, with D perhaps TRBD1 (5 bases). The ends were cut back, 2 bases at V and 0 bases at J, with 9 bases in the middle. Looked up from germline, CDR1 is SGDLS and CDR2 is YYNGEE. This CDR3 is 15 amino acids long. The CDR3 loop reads CASSVSGGSGNTIYF. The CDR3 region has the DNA TGTGCCAGCAGCGTGTCGGGGGGCTCTGGAAACACCATATATTTT.

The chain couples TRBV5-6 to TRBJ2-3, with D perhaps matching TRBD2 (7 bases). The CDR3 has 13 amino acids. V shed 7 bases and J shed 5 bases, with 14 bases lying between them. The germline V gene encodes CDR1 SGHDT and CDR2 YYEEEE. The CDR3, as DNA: TGTGCCAGCTTGTGGGGGGGGCTAGATACGCAGTATTTT. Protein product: CASLWGGLDTQYF.

CDR3 DNA: TGTGCCAGCAGCCAAGCAAGGGAACTCTATAGCAATCAGCCCCAGCATTTT. Protein sequence: CASSQARELYSNQPQHF. The chain uses TRBV3-1 (or the pseudogene TRBV3-2) and TRBJ1-5; D remains unclear. The length of the CDR3 is 17 residues. Trimming stripped 1 base from V and 0 bases from J, with 13 bases between. Per germline, CDR1 LGHDT and CDR2 YNNKEL (reference sequence).

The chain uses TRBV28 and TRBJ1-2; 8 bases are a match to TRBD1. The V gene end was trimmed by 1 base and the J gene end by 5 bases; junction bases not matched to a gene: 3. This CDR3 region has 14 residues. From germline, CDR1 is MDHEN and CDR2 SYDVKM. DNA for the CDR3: TGTGCCAGCAGTTTATACGGACAGGGTTATGGCTACACCTTC. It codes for CASSLYGQGYGYTF.

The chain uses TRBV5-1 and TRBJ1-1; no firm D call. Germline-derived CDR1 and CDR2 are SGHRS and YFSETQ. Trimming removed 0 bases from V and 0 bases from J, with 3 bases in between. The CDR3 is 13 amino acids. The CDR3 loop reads CASSLGLNTEAFF. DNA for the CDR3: TGCGCCAGCAGCTTGGGCCTGAACACTGAAGCTTTCTTT.

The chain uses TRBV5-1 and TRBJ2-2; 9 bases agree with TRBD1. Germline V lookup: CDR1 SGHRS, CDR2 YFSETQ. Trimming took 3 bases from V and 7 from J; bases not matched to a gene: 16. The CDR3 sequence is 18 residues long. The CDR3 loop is CASSYMTIGQGKFGELFF. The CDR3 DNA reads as TGCGCCAGCAGCTACATGACTATCGGACAGGGGAAATTCGGGGAGCTGTTTTTT.

CDR3 nucleotides: TGCGCCAGCAGCTTTATGTACTCTGGGGCCAACGTCCTGACTTTC. Its translation: CASSFMYSGANVLTF. V is TRBV5-1 and J is TRBJ2-6; D unresolved. The CDR3 runs 15 residues. Trimming pared 2 bases from V and 0 bases from J, leaving 6 bases between. From germline, CDR1 is SGHRS and CDR2 YFSETQ. Drawing the rest from reference TRBV5-1 and TRBJ2-6, the complete variable domain is KAGVTQTPRYLIKTRGQQVTLSCSPISGHRSVSWYQQTPGQGLQFLFEYFSETQRNKGNFPGRFSGRQFSNSRSEMNVSTLELGDSALYLCASSFMYSGANVLTFGAGSRLTVL.

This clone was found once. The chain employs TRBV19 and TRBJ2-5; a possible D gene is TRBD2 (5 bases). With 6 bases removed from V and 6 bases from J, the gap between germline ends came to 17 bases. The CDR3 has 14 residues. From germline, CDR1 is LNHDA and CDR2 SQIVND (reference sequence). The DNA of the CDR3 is TGTGCCAGTAGGGACCTCCGCAGAGGGCAGACCCAGTACTTC. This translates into CASRDLRRGQTQYF.

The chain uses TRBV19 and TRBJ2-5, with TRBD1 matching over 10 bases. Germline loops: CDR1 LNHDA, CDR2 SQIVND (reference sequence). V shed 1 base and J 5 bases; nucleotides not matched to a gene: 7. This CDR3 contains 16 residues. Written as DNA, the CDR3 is TGTGCCAGTAGTATAGGACAGGGGGCAGGAGGGGAGACCCAGTACTTC. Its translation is CASSIGQGAGGETQYF.

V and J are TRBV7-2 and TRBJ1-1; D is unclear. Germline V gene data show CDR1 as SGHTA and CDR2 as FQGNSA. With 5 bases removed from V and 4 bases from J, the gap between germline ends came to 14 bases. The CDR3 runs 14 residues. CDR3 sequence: CASSEYSFTTEAFF. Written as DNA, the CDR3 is TGTGCCAGCAGCGAATACAGCTTCACCACTGAAGCTTTCTTT. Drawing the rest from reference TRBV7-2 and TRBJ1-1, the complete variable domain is GAGVSQSPSNKVTEKGKDVELRCDPISGHTALYWYRQSLGQGLEFLIYFQGNSAPDKSGLPSDRFSAERTGGSVSTLTIQRTQQEDSAVYLCASSEYSFTTEAFFGQGTRLTVV.

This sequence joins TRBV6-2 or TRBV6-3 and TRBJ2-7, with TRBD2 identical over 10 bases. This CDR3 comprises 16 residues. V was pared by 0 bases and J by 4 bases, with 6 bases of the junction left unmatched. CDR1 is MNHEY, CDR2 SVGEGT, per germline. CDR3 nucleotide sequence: TGTGCCAGCAGTTACTCGTCTAGCGGGGGACTTTACGAGCAGTACGTC. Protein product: CASSYSSSGGLYEQYV.

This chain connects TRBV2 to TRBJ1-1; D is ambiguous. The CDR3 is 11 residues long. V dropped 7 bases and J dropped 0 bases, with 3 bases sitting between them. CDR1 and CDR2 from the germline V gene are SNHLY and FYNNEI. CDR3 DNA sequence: TGTGCCAGCAAAATGAACACTGAAGCTTTCTTT. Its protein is CASKMNTEAFF.

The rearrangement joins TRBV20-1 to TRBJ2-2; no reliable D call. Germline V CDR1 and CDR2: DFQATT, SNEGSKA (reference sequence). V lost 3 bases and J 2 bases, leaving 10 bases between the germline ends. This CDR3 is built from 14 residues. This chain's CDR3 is CSASPGYNTGELFF. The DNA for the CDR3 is TGCAGTGCTAGTCCCGGGTACAACACCGGGGAGCTGTTTTTT.